This TCR beta chain is from a study of Graves' ophthalmopathy and Graves' hyperthyroidism. This clonotype appeared many times. Trimming cost V 1 base and J 7 bases, with 16 bases left between them. Germline lookup yields CDR1 GTSNPN and CDR2 SVGIG (reference sequence). The CDR3 contains 15 residues. RNA transcripts were the source from which TCR beta CDR3 regions were amplified. The first round was an RT-PCR with HTBI primers, and the second round was a multiplex PCR. TCRdb recomputed calls from the multiplex PCR reads with MiXCR, one row per CDR3 protein. The repertoire holds 500,000 to 700,000 distinct CDR3 sequences, with 20% to 25% as singletons.

The clonotype was recovered from a young woman with stable Graves' hyperthyroidism. Some clones in this sample may be carry-over from other donors' samples. The chain combines TRBV30 with TRBJ2-2; D is possibly TRBD2 (6 bases). Sample: peripheral blood. CDR3: CAWSGGRPRGGELFF. The CDR3 nucleotides read TGTGCCTGGAGTGGGGGGAGGCCCCGGGGCGGGGAGCTGTTTTTT.